The 10 T cell receptor beta chains below all came from one sample that was sequenced in a study of T cell changes during pregnancy in multiple sclerosis. Profiling relied on immunoSEQ multiplex PCR, and the TCRdb table lists in-frame clones only, not all of them. Of 55,000 to 85,000 clones detected, just under 95% appear once; the ten largest clones hold around 2%. The sequences come from peripheral blood, collected in the second trimester of pregnancy. The receptors come from a female donor with multiple sclerosis, enrolled in a pregnancy study.

CDR3 loop: CASSRGTEAFF. In DNA form, the CDR3 reads TGTGCCAGCAGCAGGGGGACTGAAGCTTTCTTT. The chain links TRBV9 to TRBJ1-1; maybe TRBD1 (6 bases). The CDR3 has 11 residues. The germline V and J ends were trimmed by 4 bases and 5 bases, with 6 bases remaining between them. Germline loops: CDR1 SGDLS, CDR2 YYNGEE.

The chain's CDR3 is CASSSLLAGAYEQYF. CDR3 coding DNA: TGTGCCAGCAGTTCCCTCCTAGCGGGAGCCTACGAGCAGTACTTC. The chain joins TRBV28 to TRBJ2-7; TRBD2 matches 10 bases. Germline-derived CDR1 and CDR2 are MDHEN and SYDVKM. CDR3 length equals 15 residues. Germline trimming cut 4 bases from V and 2 bases from J; bases unmatched to any gene: 5.

V is TRBV9 and J is TRBJ2-1; 11 nucleotides agree with TRBD2. V lost 0 bases and J lost 3; bases outside the gene matches: 8. Germline V CDR1 and CDR2: SGDLS, YYNGEE. There are 18 residues in the CDR3. DNA for the CDR3: TGTGCCAGCAGCGTAGTAGGAGCCGGGACTAGCGGCTACAATGAGCAGTTCTTC. Its translation is CASSVVGAGTSGYNEQFF.

The chain has TRBV30 and TRBJ1-1, with TRBD1 as a possible D gene (6 bases). This CDR3 region has 14 residues. V lost 2 bases and J 7 bases, leaving 17 bases between the germline ends. Germline V gene lookup returns CDR1 GTSNPN and CDR2 SVGIG (reference sequence). DNA of the CDR3: TGTGCCTGGAGTATCACAGGGTGGGATCGTGAAGCTTTCTTT. The encoded protein is CAWSITGWDREAFF.

The chain uses TRBV9 and TRBJ2-3; 9 bases agree with TRBD2. The germline CDR1 and CDR2 sequences are SGDLS and YYNGEE. The CDR3 length is 16 residues. After removal of 5 bases from V and 4 bases from J, the junction contained 11 bases not matched to a gene. CDR3 sequence: CASSPISGSGADTQYF. The CDR3 region has the DNA TGTGCCAGCAGTCCCATTAGCGGGAGTGGCGCAGATACGCAGTATTTT.

This clone was counted once. The chain joins TRBV11-3 to TRBJ2-1; 9 bases map to TRBD2. The CDR3 covers 17 residues. V lost 0 bases to trimming and J lost 5 bases; unmatched junction nucleotides: 8. Germline CDR1 SGHNT, CDR2 YENEEA. CDR3 in amino acids: CASSLDHPRGGDNEQFF. CDR3 DNA sequence: TGTGCCAGCAGCTTAGATCATCCGCGGGGGGGAGACAATGAGCAGTTCTTC.

The genes are TRBV29-1 and TRBJ1-2; 7 bases fit TRBD1. Unmatched junction bases numbered 6, after V lost 3 bases and J lost 8 bases. The CDR3 has 12 residues. Germline V gene lookup returns CDR1 SQVTM and CDR2 ANQGSEA. The chain's CDR3 is CSVDEGGEGYTF. The CDR3 nucleotides read TGCAGCGTTGATGAAGGGGGCGAGGGCTACACCTTC.

The chain joins TRBV15 to TRBJ2-7; D ambiguous. V lost 0 bases and J lost 7, with 10 bases in between. Germline CDR1 and CDR2: LNHNV and YYDKDF (reference sequence). The CDR3 sequence is 13 residues long. CDR3 sequence (DNA): TGTGCCACCAGCAGAGAAACAGCCTGGGAGCAGTACTTC. Its translation is CATSRETAWEQYF. Together with reference TRBV15 and TRBJ2-7, the CDR3 gives the full variable domain: DAMVIQNPRYQVTQFGKPVTLSCSQTLNHNVMYWYQQKSSQAPKLLFHYYDKDFNNEADTPDNFQSRRPNTSFCFLDIRSPGLGDTAMYLCATSRETAWEQYFGPGTRLTVT.

The chain is built from TRBV5-1 and TRBJ2-7, with TRBD1 as a possible D gene (5 bases). The germline CDR1 and CDR2 sequences are SGHRS and YFSETQ. With 0 bases removed from V and 4 bases from J, the gap between germline ends came to 14 bases. The CDR3 runs 15 residues. This chain's CDR3 is CASSLAGPEVYEQYF. Written as DNA, the CDR3 is TGCGCCAGCAGCTTGGCAGGGCCAGAGGTGTACGAGCAGTACTTC.

The rearrangement joins TRBV11-1 to TRBJ1-1; TRBD1 matches 8 bases. The CDR3 is 14 amino acids. Germline V lookup: CDR1 SGHAT, CDR2 FQDESV (reference sequence). Trimming took 7 bases from V and 5 from J; bases not matched to a gene: 9. The CDR3 loop reads CASNPQNRGTEAFF. The CDR3 nucleotides are TGTGCCAGCAACCCCCAAAACAGGGGGACTGAAGCTTTCTTT. The whole variable domain, filled in from reference TRBV11-1 and TRBJ1-1, reads EAEVAQSPRYKITEKSQAVAFWCDPISGHATLYWYRQILGQGPELLVQFQDESVVDDSQLPKDRFSAERLKGVDSTLKIQPAELGDSAMYLCASNPQNRGTEAFFGQGTRLTVV.